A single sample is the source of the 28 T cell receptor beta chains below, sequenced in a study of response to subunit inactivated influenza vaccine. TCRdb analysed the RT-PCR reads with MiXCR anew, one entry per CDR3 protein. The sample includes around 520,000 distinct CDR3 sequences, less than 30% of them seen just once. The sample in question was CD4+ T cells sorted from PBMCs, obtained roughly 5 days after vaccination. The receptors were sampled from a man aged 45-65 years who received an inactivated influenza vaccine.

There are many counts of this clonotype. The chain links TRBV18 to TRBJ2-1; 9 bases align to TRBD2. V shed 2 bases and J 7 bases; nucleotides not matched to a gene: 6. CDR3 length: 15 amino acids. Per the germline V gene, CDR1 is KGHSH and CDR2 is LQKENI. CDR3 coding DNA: TGTGCCAGCTCACCATTTACTAGCGGGCCTAATGAGCAGTTCTTC. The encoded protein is CASSPFTSGPNEQFF.

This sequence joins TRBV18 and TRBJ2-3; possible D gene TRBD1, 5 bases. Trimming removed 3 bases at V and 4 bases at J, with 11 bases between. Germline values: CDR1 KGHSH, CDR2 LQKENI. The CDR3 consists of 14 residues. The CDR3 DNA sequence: TGTGCCAGCTCACCCCCGACAGTGCCAGATACGCAGTATTTT. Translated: CASSPPTVPDTQYF. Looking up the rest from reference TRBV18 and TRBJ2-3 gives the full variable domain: NAGVMQNPRHLVRRRGQEARLRCSPMKGHSHVYWYRQLPEEGLKFMVYLQKENIIDESGMPKERFSAEFPKEGPSILRIQQVVRGDSAAYFCASSPPTVPDTQYFGPGTRLTVL.

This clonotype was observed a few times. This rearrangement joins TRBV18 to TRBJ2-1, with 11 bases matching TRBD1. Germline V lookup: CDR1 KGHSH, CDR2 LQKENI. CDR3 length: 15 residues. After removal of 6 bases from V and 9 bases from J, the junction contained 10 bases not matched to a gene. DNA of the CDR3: TGTGCCAGCTCCCCCCGGGACAGGGGGTCGAGTGAGCAGTTCTTC. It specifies CASSPRDRGSSEQFF.

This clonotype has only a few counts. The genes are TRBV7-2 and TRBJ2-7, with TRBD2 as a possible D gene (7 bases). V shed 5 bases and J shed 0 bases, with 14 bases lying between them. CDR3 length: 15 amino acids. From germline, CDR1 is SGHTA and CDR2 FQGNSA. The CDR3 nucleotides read TGTGCCAGCAGCGGTGCGGGGGCGAGCTCCTACGAGCAGTACTTC. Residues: CASSGAGASSYEQYF.

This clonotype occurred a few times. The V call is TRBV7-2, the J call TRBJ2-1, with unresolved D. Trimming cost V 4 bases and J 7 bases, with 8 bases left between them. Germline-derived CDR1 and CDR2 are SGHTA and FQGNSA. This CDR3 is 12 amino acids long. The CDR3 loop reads CASSSPGNEQFF. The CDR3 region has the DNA TGTGCCAGCAGCTCCCCAGGAAATGAGCAGTTCTTC.

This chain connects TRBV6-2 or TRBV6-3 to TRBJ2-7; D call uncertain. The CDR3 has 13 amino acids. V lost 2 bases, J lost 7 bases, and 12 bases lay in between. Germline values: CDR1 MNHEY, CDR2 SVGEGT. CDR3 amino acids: CASSYRPDGEQYF. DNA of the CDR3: TGTGCCAGCAGTTACCGCCCCGACGGGGAGCAGTACTTC.

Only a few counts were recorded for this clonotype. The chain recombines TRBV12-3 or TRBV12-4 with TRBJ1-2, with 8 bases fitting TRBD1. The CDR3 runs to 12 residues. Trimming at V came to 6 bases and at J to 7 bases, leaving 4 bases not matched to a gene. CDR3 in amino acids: CASRWTGSGYTF. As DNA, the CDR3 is TGTGCCAGCAGATGGACAGGGTCTGGCTACACCTTC.

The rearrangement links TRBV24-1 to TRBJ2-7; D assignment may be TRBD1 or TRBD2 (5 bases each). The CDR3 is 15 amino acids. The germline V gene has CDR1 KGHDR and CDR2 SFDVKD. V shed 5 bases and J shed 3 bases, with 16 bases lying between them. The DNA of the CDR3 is TGTGCCACCAGTGGGGGGTCCGGTGCAGTCTACGAGCAGTACTTC. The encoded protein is CATSGGSGAVYEQYF.

The CDR3 is CAIRGTDLNSPLHF. The CDR3 nucleotides read TGTGCCATCAGAGGGACAGATTTGAATTCACCCCTCCACTTT. V and J are TRBV10-3 and TRBJ1-6; the match to TRBD1 covers 7 bases. The germline CDR1 and CDR2 sequences are ENHRY and SYGVKD. This CDR3 is 14 amino acids long. The J segment lost 7 bases and the V segment lost 6 bases, leaving 6 bases of the junction unmatched.

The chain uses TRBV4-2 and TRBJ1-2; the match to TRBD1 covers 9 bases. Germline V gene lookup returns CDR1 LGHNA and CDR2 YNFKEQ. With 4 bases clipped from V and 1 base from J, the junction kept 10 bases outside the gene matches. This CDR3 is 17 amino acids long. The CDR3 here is CASSLRTGDSFNYGYTF. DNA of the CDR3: TGTGCCAGCAGCCTACGGACAGGGGACTCCTTTAACTATGGCTACACCTTC.

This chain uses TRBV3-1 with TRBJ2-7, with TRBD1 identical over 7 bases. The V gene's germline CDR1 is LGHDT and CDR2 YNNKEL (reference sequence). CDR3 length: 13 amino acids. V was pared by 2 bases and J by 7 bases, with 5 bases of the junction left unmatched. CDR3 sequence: CASSQYGQEEQYF. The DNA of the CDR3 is TGTGCCAGCAGCCAATATGGACAGGAAGAGCAGTACTTC.

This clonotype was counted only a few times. In nucleotides, the CDR3 is TGTGCCAGCAGCTTGTTCGCAGATGAAAAACTGTTTTTT. The encoded protein is CASSLFADEKLFF. This chain joins TRBV7-2 and TRBJ1-4, with unresolved D. The V end was cut by 3 bases, the J end by 6 bases, with 8 bases between. The germline V gene encodes CDR1 SGHTA and CDR2 FQGNSA. This CDR3 is 13 amino acids long.

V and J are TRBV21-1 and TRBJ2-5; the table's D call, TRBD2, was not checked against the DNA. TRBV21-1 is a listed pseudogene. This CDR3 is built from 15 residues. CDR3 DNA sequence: TGTGCCAGCATCCTTCTTTCTAGCGGAAAAGAGACCCAGTACTTC. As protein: CASILLSSGKETQYF.

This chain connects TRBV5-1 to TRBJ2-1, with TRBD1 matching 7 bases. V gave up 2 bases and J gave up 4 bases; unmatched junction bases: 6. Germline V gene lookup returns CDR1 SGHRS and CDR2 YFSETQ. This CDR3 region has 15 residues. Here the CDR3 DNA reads TGCGCCAGCAGCTTAAGACAGGGCCGATACAATGAGCAGTTCTTC. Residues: CASSLRQGRYNEQFF.

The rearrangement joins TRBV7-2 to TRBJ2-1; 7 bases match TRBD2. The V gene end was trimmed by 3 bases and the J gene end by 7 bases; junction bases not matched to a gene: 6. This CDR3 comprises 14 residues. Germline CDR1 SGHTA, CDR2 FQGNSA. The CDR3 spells CASSLRTRSNEQFF. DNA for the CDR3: TGTGCCAGCAGCTTGCGGACTAGGTCTAATGAGCAGTTCTTC.

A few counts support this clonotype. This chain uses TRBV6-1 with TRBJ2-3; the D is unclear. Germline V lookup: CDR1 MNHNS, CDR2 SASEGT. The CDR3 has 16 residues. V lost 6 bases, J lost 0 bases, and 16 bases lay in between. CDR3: CASSPRVVISTDTQYF. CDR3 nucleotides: TGTGCCAGCAGCCCACGAGTGGTGATCAGCACAGATACGCAGTATTTT.

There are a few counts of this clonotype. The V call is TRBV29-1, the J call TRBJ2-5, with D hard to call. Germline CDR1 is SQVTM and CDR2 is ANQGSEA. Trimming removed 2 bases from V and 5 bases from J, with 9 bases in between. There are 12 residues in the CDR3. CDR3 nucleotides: TGCAGCGTTGAACTCGTCGGTGAGACCCAGTACTTC. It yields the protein CSVELVGETQYF.

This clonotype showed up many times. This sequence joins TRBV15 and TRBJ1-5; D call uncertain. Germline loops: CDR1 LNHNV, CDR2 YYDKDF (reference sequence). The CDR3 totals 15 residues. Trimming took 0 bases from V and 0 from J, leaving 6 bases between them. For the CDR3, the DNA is TGTGCCACCAGCAGAGATAAGGGTAGCAATCAGCCCCAGCATTTT. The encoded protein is CATSRDKGSNQPQHF.

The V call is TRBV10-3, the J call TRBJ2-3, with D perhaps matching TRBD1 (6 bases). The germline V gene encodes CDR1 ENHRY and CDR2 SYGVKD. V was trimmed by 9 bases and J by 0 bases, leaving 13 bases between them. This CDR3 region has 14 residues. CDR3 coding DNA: TGTGCCATTGGGGGCGTCAGCAGCACAGATACGCAGTATTTT. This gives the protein CAIGGVSSTDTQYF.

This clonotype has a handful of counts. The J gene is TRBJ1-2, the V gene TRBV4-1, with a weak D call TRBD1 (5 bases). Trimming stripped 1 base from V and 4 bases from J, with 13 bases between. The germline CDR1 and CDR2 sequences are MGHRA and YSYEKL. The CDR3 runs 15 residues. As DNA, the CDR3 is TGCGCCAGCAGCCAAGGGGGGAACATCCCCTATGGCTACACCTTC. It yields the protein CASSQGGNIPYGYTF.

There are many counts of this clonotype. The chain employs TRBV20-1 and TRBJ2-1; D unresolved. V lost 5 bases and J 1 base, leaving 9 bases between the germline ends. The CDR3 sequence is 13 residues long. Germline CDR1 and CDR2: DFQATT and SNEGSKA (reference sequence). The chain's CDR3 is CSARPGSYNEQFF. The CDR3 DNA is TGCAGTGCTCGCCCTGGGTCCTACAATGAGCAGTTCTTC.

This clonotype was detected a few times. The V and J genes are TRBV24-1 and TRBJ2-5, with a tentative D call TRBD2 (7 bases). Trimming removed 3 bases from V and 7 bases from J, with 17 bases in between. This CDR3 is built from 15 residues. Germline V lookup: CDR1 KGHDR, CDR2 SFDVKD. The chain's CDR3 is CATSDTTGGGGTQYF. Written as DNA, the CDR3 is TGTGCCACCAGTGATACTACCGGGGGCGGGGGGACCCAGTACTTC.

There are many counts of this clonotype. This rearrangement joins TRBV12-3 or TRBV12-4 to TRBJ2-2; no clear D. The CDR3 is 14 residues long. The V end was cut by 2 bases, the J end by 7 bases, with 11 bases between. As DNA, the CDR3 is TGTGCCAGCAGTTTAAGCTTTGGGATCGGGGAGCTGTTTTTT. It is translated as CASSLSFGIGELFF.

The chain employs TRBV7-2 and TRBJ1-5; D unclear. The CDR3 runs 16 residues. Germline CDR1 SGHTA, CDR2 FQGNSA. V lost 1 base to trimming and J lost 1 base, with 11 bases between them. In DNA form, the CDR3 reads TGTGCCAGCAGCTTAGAAGGAGGGATCAGCAATCAGCCCCAGCATTTT. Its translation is CASSLEGGISNQPQHF.

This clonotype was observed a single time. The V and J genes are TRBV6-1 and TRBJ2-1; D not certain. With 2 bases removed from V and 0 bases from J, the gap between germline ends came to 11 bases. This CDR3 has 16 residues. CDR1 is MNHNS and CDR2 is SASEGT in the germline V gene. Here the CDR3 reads CASSELGSSSYNEQFF. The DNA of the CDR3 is TGTGCCAGCAGTGAACTCGGGTCGAGCTCCTACAATGAGCAGTTCTTC.

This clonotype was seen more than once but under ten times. The CDR3: CASTPTGDLFYEQYF. DNA of the CDR3: TGTGCCAGCACACCTACAGGGGACCTCTTCTACGAGCAGTACTTC. The chain has TRBV28 and TRBJ2-7; 7 nucleotides agree with TRBD1. Looked up from germline, CDR1 is MDHEN and CDR2 is SYDVKM. V was clipped by 7 bases and J by 3 bases; unmatched bases: 12. This CDR3 spans 15 amino acids.

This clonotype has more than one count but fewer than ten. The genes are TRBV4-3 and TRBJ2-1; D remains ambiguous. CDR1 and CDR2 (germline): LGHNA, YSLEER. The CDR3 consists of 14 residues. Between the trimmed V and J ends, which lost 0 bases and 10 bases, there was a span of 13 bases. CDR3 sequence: CASSQDWALGEQFF. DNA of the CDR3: TGCGCCAGCAGCCAAGACTGGGCCTTAGGGGAGCAGTTCTTC.

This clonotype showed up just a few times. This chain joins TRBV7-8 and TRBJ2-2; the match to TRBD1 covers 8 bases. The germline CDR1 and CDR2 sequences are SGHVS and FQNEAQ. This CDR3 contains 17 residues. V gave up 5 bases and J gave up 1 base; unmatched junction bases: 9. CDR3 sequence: CASSKRQGARNTGELFF. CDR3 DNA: TGTGCCAGCAGCAAACGCCAGGGGGCTCGGAACACCGGGGAGCTGTTTTTT.